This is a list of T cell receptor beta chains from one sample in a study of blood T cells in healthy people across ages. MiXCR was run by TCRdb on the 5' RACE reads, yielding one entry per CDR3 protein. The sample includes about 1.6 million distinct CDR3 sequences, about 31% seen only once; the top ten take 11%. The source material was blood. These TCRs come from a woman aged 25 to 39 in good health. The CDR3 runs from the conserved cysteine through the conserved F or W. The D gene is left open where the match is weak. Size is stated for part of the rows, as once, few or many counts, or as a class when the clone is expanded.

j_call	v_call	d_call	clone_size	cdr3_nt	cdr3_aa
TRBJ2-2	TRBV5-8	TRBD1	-	TGTGCCAGCAGCTTAGTCCTGACAGGGGGAAGAGACACCGGGGAGCTGTTTTTT	CASSLVLTGGRDTGELFF
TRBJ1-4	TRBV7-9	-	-	TGTGCCAGCAGCTTATCGAGGTTTACCCTGGGAGCTAATGAAAAACTGTTTTTT	CASSLSRFTLGANEKLFF
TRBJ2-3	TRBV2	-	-	TGTGCCAGAAAGGACAGAACAGATACGCAGTATTTT	CARKDRTDTQYF
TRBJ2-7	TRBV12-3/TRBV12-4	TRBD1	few	TGTGCCAGCAGTCCCGGGACAGGGTTCGCCCAGTACGAGCAGTACTTC	CASSPGTGFAQYEQYF
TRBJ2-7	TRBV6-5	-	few	TGTGCCAGCAGTTCTTGGGACTACGAGCAGTACTTC	CASSSWDYEQYF
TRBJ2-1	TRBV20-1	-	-	TGCAGTGCTAGAGCCTCATGGGGGTATAATGAGCAGTTCTTC	CSARASWGYNEQFF
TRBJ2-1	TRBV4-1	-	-	TGCGCCAGCAGCCAATGGCAGGGAAATGAGCAGTTCTTC	CASSQWQGNEQFF
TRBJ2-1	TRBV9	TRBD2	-	TGTGCCAGCAGCCCCCGGACTAGCGGGAGTAGTCGGCAGTTCTTC	CASSPRTSGSSRQFF
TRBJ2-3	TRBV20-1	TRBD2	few	TGCAGTGCTAGTGACATAGCGGGAGGGGTGGCAGATACGCAGTATTTT	CSASDIAGGVADTQYF
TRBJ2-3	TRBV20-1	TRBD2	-	TGCAGTGCTAGCAAAAGACTAGCGGGAAATACAGATACGCAGTATTTT	CSASKRLAGNTDTQYF
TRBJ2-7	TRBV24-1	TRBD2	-	TGTGCCACCAGTGAAACTAGCGGGAGCTCCGAGCAGTACTTC	CATSETSGSSEQYF
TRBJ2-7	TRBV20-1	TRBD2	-	TGCAGTGCTAGGAGATTGGGGACTAGCGGGGGGACCTCCTACGAGCAGTACTTC	CSARRLGTSGGTSYEQYF
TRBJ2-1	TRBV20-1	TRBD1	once	TGCCGATCTTCACAGGGGGCCTCCTACAATGAGCAGTTCTTC	CRSSQGASYNEQFF
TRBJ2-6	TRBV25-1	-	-	TGTGCCAGCGGCCCATGGAACTCTGGGGCCAACGTCCTGACTTTC	CASGPWNSGANVLTF
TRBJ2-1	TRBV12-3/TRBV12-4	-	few	TGTGCCAGCAGCCCAATAGCAACGGGTGAGCAGTTCTTC	CASSPIATGEQFF